Sequencing of this T cell receptor beta chain was carried out in a study of T cell responses to AZD1222 COVID-19 vaccine (dated by TCRdb to about 2021). Regarding the complete study: A total of around 240 trial participants underwent TCR sequencing, of whom approximately 210 received two doses of AZD1222 and 26 received two doses of the MenACWY control vaccine. Enrollment into the trials was organized by age into subgroups of 18-55, 56-69 and 70-plus years, and those subgroups contained roughly 140, 27 and 60 TCR-sequenced participants, respectively.

For this clone: The target of this receptor is not known. No much larger clonotype is one base removed from it; base qualities were not supplied.

The germline V gene sets CDR1 to MNHEY and CDR2 to SVGAGI. A distance of 8 bases separates the germline ends of V and J, which lose 6 bases and 2 bases respectively. From cysteine to phenylalanine, the CDR3 is 13 amino acids long. Only the CDR3 portion is preserved as DNA: 39 bases, with reading frame beginning at the first base. Overall study results and their limits: Participants were mostly white British, with more females than males. The authors suggested clonal diversity may have been underestimated. A significant rise in spike-specific TCR breadth and depth was observed after two AZD1222 doses relative to day 0 and relative to MenACWY recipients. Vaccine-associated CD4 TCRs spanned the whole spike protein, with dominant responses in regions 160-218 and 743-854. In the small 56-69-year group, the increase in depth fell short of significance, most likely because of low power. Conclusions about previously exposed vaccinees are limited because only six or seven AZD1222 recipients were SARS-CoV-2 seropositive at baseline. Reportedly, close to half of the unique spike-specific TCRs recognized epitopes lying outside the regions that are mutated in the B.1.351 and B.1.1.7 variants. No day 14 peak-response samples were available, so repertoires were characterized only after the peak T cell response.

The CDR3 regions of human TCRbeta chains were analyzed by immunosequencing. As for how the authors treated the data: TCRs in the repertoires were compared against a reference library of SARS-CoV-2-specific TCRs that had been generated with the MIRA antigen-specificity platform. Breadth was defined as the fraction of unique TCRs that were SARS-CoV-2-associated. Depth was defined as the fraction of total T cells that were SARS-CoV-2-associated. Using the MIRA data, each spike-specific TCR was mapped to the spike region that the TCR reacts to and placed in a CD4 or CD8 class. Log10-transformed breadth and depth values were compared by one-way ANOVA with Sidak's multiple comparisons tests. Here the immuneACCESS table is served through TCRdb, limited to in-frame sequences with V and J called. Missing clones are a known gap in these copies; in checked studies unresolved V genes cover under half, and the rest lacks a known reason. The D gene and trimming were derived from the DNA, and the V and J assignments and clone size from that table. This sample lists 150,000 to 200,000 clones; 88% were detected once. The ten largest clones take up around 4.5% of the sample.

Explained via the paper, the time point label denotes: about 28 days (+/-7) after the second vaccine dose. AZD1222 recipients with second doses at about 4 weeks or about 12 weeks were pooled, because spike-specific TCR depth and breadth did not differ between schedules. Samples from vaccinated people were obtained from the UK trials COV001 and COV002, which included a single-blind randomized controlled phase 2/3 trial of AZD1222 (ChAdOx1 nCoV-19) in healthy adults. Trial participant PBMC samples were collected at day 0 and day 28 after the second dose for TCRbeta chain sequencing. This receptor was identified in an adult who received the AZD1222 COVID-19 vaccine. The sequencing here drew on peripheral blood, taken 28 days after the second AZD1222 dose. The receptor chain draws on TRBV6-5 and TRBJ1-5, with the D gene too uncertain to name. The nucleotides read TGTGCCAGCAGGGGTATGGGCAATCAGCCCCAGCATTTT. It is translated as CASRGMGNQPQHF.